This TCR beta chain was profiled in a study of T-cell reconstitution after alpha-beta-depleted transplantation in children. Regarding this clonotype: Its antigen is still unknown.

Points from the study as a whole: Newly generated T cells supplied most T-cell counts and diversity one year post-transplant. There were some patients whose high TCRbeta diversity at day 60 came from surviving recipient T cells and thymic progenitors. Two months or so post-transplant, alpha-beta T cells reportedly derived from several hundred expanded graft clones.

A TCRbeta library incorporating unique molecular identifiers was prepared. From the PCR reads, TCRdb called clonotypes with MiXCR, one entry per CDR3 protein. The sample holds almost 600,000 distinct CDR3 sequences, 25% to 30% seen once. This CDR3 contains 12 residues. V dropped 8 bases and J dropped 2 bases, with 10 bases sitting between them. Per the germline V gene, CDR1 is MNHNY and CDR2 is SVGAGI (reference sequence). V is TRBV6-6 and J is TRBJ2-7, with D possibly being TRBD1 or TRBD2 (5 bases each). The material was PBMCs, obtained before TCRalphabeta/CD19-depleted stem cell transplant. This receptor was obtained from a boy younger than two with Wiskott-Aldrich syndrome, due to receive a stem cell transplant. CDR3 residues: CASGTGPYEQYF. In nucleotides, the CDR3 is TGTGCCAGCGGGACGGGGCCCTACGAGCAGTACTTC.